Each of the 16 T cell receptor beta chains below was sequenced from the same sample in a study of shared clonotypes between healthy human individuals. Data came from immunoSEQ multiplex PCR; TCRdb stores just in-frame clones and leaves some out. The data show hundreds of thousands of clones, around 73% seen once. What was sequenced was memory CD4+ T cells sorted from blood. Subset: CD45RA-negative fraction. These receptors were collected from a woman in her twenties or thirties in good health.

The CDR3 sequence is CASGSGLAGGRSSYNEQFF. The CDR3 DNA reads as TGTGCTAGTGGTTCCGGACTAGCGGGAGGCCGGAGCTCCTACAATGAGCAGTTCTTC. The chain uses TRBV12-5 and TRBJ2-1; 14 bases align to TRBD2. There are 19 residues in the CDR3. Per the germline V gene, CDR1 is LGHNT and CDR2 is FRNRAP. V was clipped by 4 bases and J by 0 bases; unmatched bases: 8.

The chain uses TRBV27 and TRBJ2-1; TRBD1 agrees at 7 bases. CDR3 length equals 16 residues. The V segment lost 0 bases and the J segment 0 bases; nucleotides outside the gene matches: 2. Germline CDR1 MNHEY, CDR2 SMNVEV (reference sequence). CDR3 DNA sequence: TGTGCCAGCAGTTTATCGGCAGGGGGCTCCTACAATGAGCAGTTCTTC. Amino acid sequence: CASSLSAGGSYNEQFF.

The chain carries TRBV4-2 and TRBJ2-3; 10 nucleotides line up with TRBD2. V lost 0 bases and J lost 13; bases outside the gene matches: 7. CDR1 is LGHNA, CDR2 YNFKEQ, per germline. The CDR3 spans 14 residues. The CDR3, as DNA: TGTGCCAGCAGCCAAGATCCTCTAGCGGGAGTGAAGTATTTT. It translates to CASSQDPLAGVKYF.

The J gene is TRBJ1-5, the V gene TRBV4-1, with no clear D. V dropped 6 bases and J dropped 4 bases, with 13 bases sitting between them. CDR1 MGHRA and CDR2 YSYEKL come from the germline V gene. This CDR3 is 14 amino acids long. In DNA, the CDR3 is TGCGCCAGCAGTTTAACCGGGCAGAATCAGCCCCAGCATTTT. Its translation: CASSLTGQNQPQHF.

V usage is TRBV19 and J usage is TRBJ1-5; perhaps TRBD1 as D (6 bases). The length of the CDR3 is 16 residues. The germline gives CDR1 LNHDA, CDR2 SQIVND (reference sequence). V lost 7 bases to trimming and J lost 1 base, with 17 bases between them. The DNA for the CDR3 is TGTGCCAGTAAACCCGGGGGCGCGAGAAGCAATCAGCCCCAGCATTTT. Translating it yields CASKPGGARSNQPQHF.

The V call is TRBV30, the J call TRBJ1-4; D not resolved. CDR3 length equals 14 residues. Germline V gene sequence: CDR1 GTSNPN, CDR2 SVGIG (reference sequence). V gave up 1 base and J gave up 5 bases, with 11 bases separating them. The CDR3 bases are TGTGCCTGGAGTGGCGGACTAGGGAATGAAAAACTGTTTTTT. Translation gives CAWSGGLGNEKLFF.

This chain links TRBV28 with TRBJ2-3; D is uncertain. The germline V gene encodes CDR1 MDHEN and CDR2 SYDVKM. V lost 2 bases, J lost 0 bases, and 6 bases lay in between. The CDR3 has 14 amino acids. Here the CDR3 DNA reads TGTGCCAGCAGTTTAGAATCTAGCACAGATACGCAGTATTTT. Translated: CASSLESSTDTQYF.

The chain joins TRBV30 to TRBJ2-7; D tentatively reads TRBD1 or TRBD2 (5 bases each). The CDR3 totals 14 residues. Trimming left V 2 bases short and J 2 bases short, with 13 bases between. Germline V CDR1 and CDR2: GTSNPN, SVGIG (reference sequence). The CDR3 loop is CAWSSGTVPYEQYF. The CDR3 nucleotides are TGTGCCTGGAGTTCCGGGACCGTACCCTACGAGCAGTACTTC.

This clone came up once. The J gene is TRBJ2-3, the V gene TRBV7-2, with D perhaps TRBD2 (6 bases). The CDR3 is 15 amino acids. Germline V gene sequence: CDR1 SGHTA, CDR2 FQGNSA. V was pared by 11 bases and J by 2 bases, with 20 bases between. The CDR3 DNA sequence: TGTGCCTGTTCCCGGGACTCACTTCCCACAGATACGCAGTATTTT. Amino acids: CACSRDSLPTDTQYF.

V and J are TRBV18 and TRBJ1-5; D is unclear. Trimming pared 3 bases from V and 4 bases from J, leaving 7 bases between. This CDR3 comprises 13 residues. In germline, CDR1 is KGHSH, CDR2 LQKENI. The CDR3 reads CASSPTFNQPQHF. For the CDR3, the DNA is TGTGCCAGCTCACCCACCTTTAATCAGCCCCAGCATTTT. Filled out from reference TRBV18 and TRBJ1-5, the complete variable domain reads NAGVMQNPRHLVRRRGQEARLRCSPMKGHSHVYWYRQLPEEGLKFMVYLQKENIIDESGMPKERFSAEFPKEGPSILRIQQVVRGDSAAYFCASSPTFNQPQHFGDGTRLSIL.

This sequence joins TRBV4-1 and TRBJ2-3; D gene ambiguous. V was trimmed by 5 bases and J by 0 bases, leaving 12 bases between them. The CDR3 covers 15 residues. Germline V gene sequence: CDR1 MGHRA, CDR2 YSYEKL. The CDR3 coding sequence is TGCGCCAGCAGCTCCCCGGCGGAGAGCACAGATACGCAGTATTTT. This sequence encodes CASSSPAESTDTQYF.

This chain links TRBV29-1 with TRBJ2-1; TRBD1 might be the D (5 bases). The CDR3 totals 12 residues. Germline CDR1 reads SQVTM; CDR2 reads ANQGSEA. The V end was cut by 8 bases, the J end by 4 bases, with 12 bases between. The CDR3 DNA is TGCAGCATACGAGACAGTTACAATGAGCAGTTCTTC. This gives the protein CSIRDSYNEQFF.

The chain combines TRBV15 with TRBJ2-2; unclear D gene. The germline gives CDR1 LNHNV, CDR2 YYDKDF (reference sequence). This CDR3 comprises 14 residues. Trimming left V 8 bases short and J 5 bases short, with 15 bases between. CDR3 amino acids: CATGRLYGTGELFF. The CDR3, as DNA: TGTGCCACCGGTCGGTTGTACGGTACCGGGGAGCTGTTTTTT.

This clone was detected many times. This CDR3 is also generated by other DNA sequences in the sample. CDR3 DNA sequence: TGCGCCAGCAGCTTGTCTAGCAGTGGGTACAATGAGCAGTTCTTC. Translated: CASSLSSSGYNEQFF. The chain couples TRBV5-1 to TRBJ2-1; possibly TRBD2 for D (5 bases). Trimming stripped 1 base from V and 4 bases from J, with 12 bases between. This CDR3 contains 15 residues. Germline lookup yields CDR1 SGHRS and CDR2 YFSETQ.

The rearrangement uses TRBV5-1 and TRBJ1-4; the D gene is possibly TRBD1 (5 bases). The CDR3 contains 16 residues. Trimming pared 3 bases from V and 1 base from J, leaving 13 bases between. Germline V lookup: CDR1 SGHRS, CDR2 YFSETQ. The CDR3 is CASSSGRGETNEKLFF. CDR3 sequence (DNA): TGCGCCAGCAGCTCCGGTCGGGGGGAAACTAATGAAAAACTGTTTTTT.

The V gene is TRBV10-3, the J gene TRBJ2-5; 9 bases agree with TRBD1. The CDR3 consists of 16 residues. Germline CDR1 is ENHRY and CDR2 is SYGVKD. V was pared by 2 bases and J by 3 bases, with 7 bases of the junction left unmatched. The CDR3 coding sequence is TGTGCCATCAGTGAGAGGGGGACAGGGTTTAAAGAGACCCAGTACTTC. It yields the protein CAISERGTGFKETQYF.